This is a list of T cell receptor beta chains from one sample in a study of cytomegalovirus exposure and HLA in healthy donors. Repertoires were generated with immunoSEQ multiplex PCR, while TCRdb's copy carries only in-frame clones and drops some. The sample includes about 160,000 clones, around 85% of them seen just once. Sequencing was performed on PBMCs. These receptors were obtained from a boy between 2 and 10 years old in good health and CMV-seronegative. Both conserved end residues are part of each CDR3. A D gene is named only where the DNA matches it firmly. Not all rows give a size; the values are once, few, many and, for expanded clones, a class.

j_gene,v_gene,len,abundance,d_gene,CDR3aa,CDR3nt
TRBJ2-3,TRBV5-1,16,once,TRBD2,CASSPPGRGSTDTQYF,TGCGCCAGCAGCCCCCCCGGGCGGGGGAGCACAGATACGCAGTATTTT
TRBJ2-7,TRBV10-3,14,-,-,CAISEAGTSYEQYF,TGTGCCATCAGTGAGGCCGGGACAAGCTACGAGCAGTACTTC
TRBJ2-1,TRBV7-9,19,-,TRBD2,CASSFRRLAGGGDHNEQFF,TGTGCCAGCAGTTTCAGGAGGCTAGCGGGCGGGGGCGACCACAATGAGCAGTTCTTC
TRBJ2-2,TRBV2,13,-,-,CASRATETGELFF,TGTGCCAGCAGGGCGACTGAAACCGGGGAGCTGTTTTTT
TRBJ2-1,TRBV23-1,16,-,-,CASSHIWTKTYNEQFF,TGCGCCAGCAGTCATATTTGGACTAAGACCTACAATGAGCAGTTCTTC
TRBJ2-3,TRBV5-1,15,-,-,CASSLVVTGGDTQYF,TGCGCCAGCAGCTTGGTCGTAACGGGCGGGGATACGCAGTATTTT
TRBJ2-2,TRBV6-4,16,-,TRBD1,CASSLDGTENTGELFF,TGTGCCAGCAGCCTTGACGGGACAGAGAACACCGGGGAGCTGTTTTTT
TRBJ2-4,TRBV6-1,15,once,-,CASSESPRAKNIQYF,TGTGCCAGCAGTGAATCCCCCAGGGCCAAAAACATTCAGTACTTC
TRBJ1-5,TRBV2,14,-,-,CASTGDGGNQPQHF,TGTGCCAGCACCGGGGACGGAGGGAATCAGCCCCAGCATTTT
TRBJ2-3,TRBV28,15,once,TRBD2,CASSLALAGTDTQYF,TGTGCCAGCAGTTTAGCACTAGCGGGGACAGATACGCAGTATTTT
TRBJ2-7,TRBV7-2,16,-,TRBD1,CASSLAGTGAPYEQYF,TGTGCCAGCAGCTTAGCAGGGACAGGGGCCCCCTACGAGCAGTACTTC
TRBJ1-3,TRBV19,16,-,-,CATAPREGGIGNTIYF,TGTGCCACCGCCCCCCGGGAGGGTGGTATCGGAAACACCATATATTTT
TRBJ1-5,TRBV19,15,-,-,CASSLRGGRYQPQHF,TGTGCCAGCTCCTTACGCGGGGGAAGGTATCAGCCCCAGCATTTT
TRBJ1-2,TRBV28,11,-,-,CASSSPVGYTF,TGTGCCAGCAGTTCCCCTGTCGGCTACACCTTC
TRBJ1-5,TRBV4-2,15,-,-,CASSPYQSLNQPQHF,TGTGCCAGCAGCCCCTACCAATCCCTTAATCAGCCCCAGCATTTT
TRBJ1-5,TRBV21-1,18,-,-,CASSKVGTGGAENQPQHF,TGTGCCAGCAGCAAAGTAGGGACAGGGGGCGCGGAGAATCAGCCCCAGCATTTT
TRBJ2-7,TRBV2,14,-,-,CASSELAPSYEQYF,TGTGCCAGCAGTGAGCTAGCGCCTTCCTACGAGCAGTACTTC
TRBJ2-3,TRBV25-1,12,-,-,CASSQSPDTQYF,TGTGCCAGCAGTCAATCTCCAGATACGCAGTATTTT
TRBJ2-7,TRBV7-9,14,-,TRBD1,CASSVQGSSYEQYF,TGTGCCAGCAGCGTACAGGGGAGCTCCTACGAGCAGTACTTC